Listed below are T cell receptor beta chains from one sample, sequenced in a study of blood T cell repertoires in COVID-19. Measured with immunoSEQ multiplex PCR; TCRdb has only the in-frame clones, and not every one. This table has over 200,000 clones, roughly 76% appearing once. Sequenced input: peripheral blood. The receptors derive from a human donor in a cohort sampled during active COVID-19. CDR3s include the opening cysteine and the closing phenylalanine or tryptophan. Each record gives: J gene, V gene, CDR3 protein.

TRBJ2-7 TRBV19 CASSISWAGDSAYEQYF
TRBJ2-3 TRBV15 CATSSPGTGIIGQYF
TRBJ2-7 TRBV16 CASSQFGRGRYEQYF
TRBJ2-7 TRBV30 CAWSEGTSMDYEQYF
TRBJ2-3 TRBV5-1 CASSMSGRIPDTQYF
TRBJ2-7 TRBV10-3 CAIGLLTGEQYF
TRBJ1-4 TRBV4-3 CASSPLPAQANNEKLFF
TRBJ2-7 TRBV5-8 CASSLVSRATYEQYF
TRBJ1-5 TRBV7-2 CASSLERGQPQHF
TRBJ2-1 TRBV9 CASSVETSGTNEQFF
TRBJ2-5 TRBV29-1 CSATRGQGKETQYF
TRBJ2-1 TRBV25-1 CASSLAGGGYGEQFF
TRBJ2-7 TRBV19 CASSIGTGGFPYEQYF
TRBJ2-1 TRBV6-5 CASSSLAGGGTEQFF
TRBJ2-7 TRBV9 CASSGPGLKEQYF
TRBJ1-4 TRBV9 CASSVYRGMGEKLFF
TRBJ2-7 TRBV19 CASSRGLARSYYEQYF
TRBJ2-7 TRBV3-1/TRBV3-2 CASSQWGQGADEQYF
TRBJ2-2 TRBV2 CASNPMRVHTGELFF
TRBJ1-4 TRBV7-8 CASSSRPGATNEKLFF
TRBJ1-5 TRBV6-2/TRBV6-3 CASSYQGNQPQHF
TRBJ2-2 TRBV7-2 CASSLATTGELFF
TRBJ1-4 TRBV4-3 CASSPWDNNEKLFF
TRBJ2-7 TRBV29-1 CSVEGDRNGEQYF
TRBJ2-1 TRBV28 CASSLIKLGRDRNNEQFF
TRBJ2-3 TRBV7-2 CASSLGGYSTDTQYF
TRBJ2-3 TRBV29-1 CSEWTSGRGDTQYF
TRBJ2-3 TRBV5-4 CASSLSAISRTDTQYF
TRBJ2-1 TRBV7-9 CASSLGEWNEQFF
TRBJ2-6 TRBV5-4 CASSPPGEGNSGANVLTF
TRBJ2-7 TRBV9 CASSPQEAGAGGDEQYF
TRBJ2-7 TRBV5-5 CASSPGTERVREQYF
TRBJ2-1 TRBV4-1 CASSPTGLAGLSYNEQFF
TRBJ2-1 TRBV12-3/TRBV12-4 CASRGQIYNEQFF
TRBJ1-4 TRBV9 CASSVWAGEPLGLEKLFF
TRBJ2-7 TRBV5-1 CASSLGSGSSYEQYF
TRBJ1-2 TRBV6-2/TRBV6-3 CASSYVENYGYTF
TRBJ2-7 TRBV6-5 CATRVDLAPYEQYF
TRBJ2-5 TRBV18 CASSPRGTSEETQYF
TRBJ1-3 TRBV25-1 CASSESGGLPSGNTIYF
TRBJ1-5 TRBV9 CASSSTPGDQPQHF
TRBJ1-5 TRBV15 CATSEGQGSQPQHF
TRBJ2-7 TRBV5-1 CASSRLSGTGGLEQYF
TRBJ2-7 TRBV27 CASSREGYEQYF
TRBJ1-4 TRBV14 CASSQDRLSGEKLFF
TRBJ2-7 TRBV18 CASSGGQGGAGEQYF